The clone carrying this T cell receptor beta chain has more than one count but fewer than ten. Time point described: newly diagnosed GD, antithyroid drugs for less than 3 months. The TCR library was made from RNA that had been extracted from PBMCs in TRIzol. This specimen belongs to a study of regulatory T cells in long-lasting Graves disease. The V and J ends lost 4 bases and 6 bases, in that order; junction bases with no gene match: 6. This CDR3 contains 15 residues. Germline CDR1 and CDR2: SGHRS and YFSETQ. CDR3 regions were amplified by Arm-PCR using iRepertoire HTBI primers to build TCR beta libraries. TCRdb reprocessed the multiplex PCR reads via MiXCR and lists one record per CDR3 protein. Of about 530,000 distinct CDR3 sequences listed, more than 15% are singletons. These records were also assigned to another study, of T cells in Graves' hyperthyroidism and ophthalmopathy.

This sequence originates from a woman aged 35-65 years with Graves disease. The sequenced sample was peripheral blood mononuclear cells (PBMCs), obtained at new diagnosis, from a patient treated with antithyroid drugs. This sequence joins TRBV5-1 and TRBJ2-2; 10 bases match TRBD2. CDR3 DNA: TGCGCCAGCAGCCCGGGGACTAGCGCGTCCGGGGAGCTGTTTTTT. It is translated as CASSPGTSASGELFF. The full variable domain, with the rest looked up from reference TRBV5-1 and TRBJ2-2, is KAGVTQTPRYLIKTRGQQVTLSCSPISGHRSVSWYQQTPGQGLQFLFEYFSETQRNKGNFPGRFSGRQFSNSRSEMNVSTLELGDSALYLCASSPGTSASGELFFGEGSRLTVL.